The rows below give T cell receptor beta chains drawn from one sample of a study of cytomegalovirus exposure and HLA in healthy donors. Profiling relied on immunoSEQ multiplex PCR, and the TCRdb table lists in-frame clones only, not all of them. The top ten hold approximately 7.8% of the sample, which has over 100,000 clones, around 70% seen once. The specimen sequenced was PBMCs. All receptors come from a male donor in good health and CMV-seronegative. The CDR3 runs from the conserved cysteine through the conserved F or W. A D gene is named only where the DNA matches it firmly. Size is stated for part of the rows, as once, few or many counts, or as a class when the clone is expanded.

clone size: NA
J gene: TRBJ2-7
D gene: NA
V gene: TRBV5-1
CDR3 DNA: TGCGCCAGCAGCCACGAGACTACCTCCTACGAGCAGTACTTC
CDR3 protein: CASSHETTSYEQYF

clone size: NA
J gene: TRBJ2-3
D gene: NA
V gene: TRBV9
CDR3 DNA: TGTGCCAGCAGCGTTCCGGGCACAGATACGCAGTATTTT
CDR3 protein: CASSVPGTDTQYF

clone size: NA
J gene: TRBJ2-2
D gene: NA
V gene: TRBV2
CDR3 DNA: TGTGCCAGCAAGCAGGGGCGTAACGGGGAGCTGTTTTTT
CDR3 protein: CASKQGRNGELFF

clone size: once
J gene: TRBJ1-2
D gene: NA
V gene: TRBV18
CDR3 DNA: TGTGCCAGCTCAGAAATGGAACAGAGAGACTATGGCTACACCTTC
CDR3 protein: CASSEMEQRDYGYTF

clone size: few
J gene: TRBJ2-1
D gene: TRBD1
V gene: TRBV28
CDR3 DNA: TGTGCCAGCAGTTTAGGTTCCGGGACAGGGGTTTCATACAATGAGCAGTTCTTC
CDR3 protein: CASSLGSGTGVSYNEQFF

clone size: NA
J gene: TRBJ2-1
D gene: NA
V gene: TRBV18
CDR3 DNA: TGTGCCAGCTCACCAAACCTAGGAGGTGAGCAGTTCTTC
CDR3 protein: CASSPNLGGEQFF

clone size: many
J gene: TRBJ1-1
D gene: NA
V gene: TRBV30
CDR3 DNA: TGTGCCTGGAGTCTTGGACAGTTGAACACTGAAGCTTTCTTT
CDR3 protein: CAWSLGQLNTEAFF

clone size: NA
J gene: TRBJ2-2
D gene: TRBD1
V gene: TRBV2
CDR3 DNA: TGTGCCAGCAGACCCGACAGGGCCGGGGAGCTGTTTTTT
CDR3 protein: CASRPDRAGELFF

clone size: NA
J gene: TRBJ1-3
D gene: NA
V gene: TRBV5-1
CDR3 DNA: TGCGCCAGCAGCTTGGGTCTCCCTGGAAACACCATATATTTT
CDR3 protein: CASSLGLPGNTIYF

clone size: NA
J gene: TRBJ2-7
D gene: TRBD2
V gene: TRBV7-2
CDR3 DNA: TGTGCCAGCAGCTCCCCTGATGAGACTAGCGGGCCGGGATTCGACGAGCAGTACTTC
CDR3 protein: CASSSPDETSGPGFDEQYF

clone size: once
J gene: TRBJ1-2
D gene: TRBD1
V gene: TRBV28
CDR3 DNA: TGTGCCAGCAGTTTCGGACAGGGTATTGGCTACACCTTC
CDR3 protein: CASSFGQGIGYTF

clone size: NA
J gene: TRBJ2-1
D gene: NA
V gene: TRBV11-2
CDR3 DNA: TGTGCCAGCAGGCACCCCGGGGCCTACAATGAGCAGTTCTTC
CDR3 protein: CASRHPGAYNEQFF

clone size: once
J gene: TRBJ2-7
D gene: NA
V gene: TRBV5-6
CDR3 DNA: TGTGCCAGCAGCTCGACAGCTTACGAGCAGTACTTC
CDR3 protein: CASSSTAYEQYF

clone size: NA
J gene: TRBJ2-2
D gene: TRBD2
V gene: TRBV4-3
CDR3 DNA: TGCGCCAGCAGCTACAGACTAGCGGGAGCCACCGGGGAGCTGTTTTTT
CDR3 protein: CASSYRLAGATGELFF

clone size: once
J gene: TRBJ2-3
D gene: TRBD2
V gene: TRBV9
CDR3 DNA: TGTGCCAGCAGCGTTAGCGGGGGGGCTAAAGATACGCAGTATTTT
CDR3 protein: CASSVSGGAKDTQYF

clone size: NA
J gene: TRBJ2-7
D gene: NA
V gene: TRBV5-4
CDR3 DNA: TGTGCCAGCAGCTTGGGGGGGGAAAAACCCTACGAGCAGTACTTC
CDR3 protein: CASSLGGEKPYEQYF